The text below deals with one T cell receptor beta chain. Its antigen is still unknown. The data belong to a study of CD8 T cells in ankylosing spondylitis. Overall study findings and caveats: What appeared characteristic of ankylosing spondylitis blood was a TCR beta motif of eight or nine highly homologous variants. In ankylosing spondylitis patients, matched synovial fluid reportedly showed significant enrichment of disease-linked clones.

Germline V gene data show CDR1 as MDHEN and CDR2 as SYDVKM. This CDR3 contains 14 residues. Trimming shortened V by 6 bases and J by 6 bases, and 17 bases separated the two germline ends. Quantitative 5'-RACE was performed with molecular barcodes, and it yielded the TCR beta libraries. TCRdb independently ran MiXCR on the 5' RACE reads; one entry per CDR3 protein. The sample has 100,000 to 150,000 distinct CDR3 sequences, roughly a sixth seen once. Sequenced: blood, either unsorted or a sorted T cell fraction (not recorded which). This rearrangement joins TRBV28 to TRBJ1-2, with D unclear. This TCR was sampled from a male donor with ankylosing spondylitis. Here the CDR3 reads CASRSGAGGNGYTF. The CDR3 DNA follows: TGTGCCAGCAGAAGTGGAGCCGGTGGGAATGGCTACACCTTC.